These 5 T cell receptor beta chains came from one sample sequenced in a study of blood T cell repertoires in COVID-19. Sequencing was performed with immunoSEQ multiplex PCR; in TCRdb, only in-frame clones are kept and a portion is missing. Counted here are around 180,000 clones, 84% occurring once; the ten biggest clones make up roughly 7.1%. The sample consisted of peripheral blood. The receptor source for this set is a human donor in a cohort sampled during active COVID-19.

On this clone itself: The same CDR3 is also encoded by other DNA sequences in this sample. J is TRBJ1-2 and V is TRBV27, with 8 bases that match TRBD1. Germline V gene data show CDR1 as MNHEY and CDR2 as SMNVEV (reference sequence). Losses at the gene ends were 2 bases for V and 4 bases for J; bases not matched to a gene: 0. This CDR3 is 13 amino acids long. The CDR3: CASSLGQGYGYTF. CDR3 nucleotides: TGTGCCAGCAGTTTAGGACAGGGCTATGGCTACACCTTC.

The rearrangement joins TRBV6-5 to TRBJ1-2; 7 bases agree with TRBD1. Germline CDR1 MNHEY, CDR2 SVGAGI. V was clipped by 8 bases and J by 7 bases; unmatched bases: 10. The CDR3 runs to 13 residues. DNA for the CDR3: TGTGCCAGCCACCCTCAGGGGGTGTTTGGCTACACCTTC. The encoded protein is CASHPQGVFGYTF.

This sequence joins TRBV3-1 (or the pseudogene TRBV3-2) and TRBJ2-1; 13 bases align to TRBD2. V shed 4 bases and J 5 bases; nucleotides not matched to a gene: 11. The CDR3 has 18 residues. Germline CDR1 reads LGHDT; CDR2 reads YNNKEL (reference sequence). The CDR3 DNA is TGTGCCAGCAGCCCCCAACTAGCGGGGGGGCCCTGGGACAATGAGCAGTTCTTC. This sequence encodes CASSPQLAGGPWDNEQFF.

This clone was recorded only once. The V call is TRBV4-1, the J call TRBJ1-2, with unresolved D. The length of the CDR3 is 15 residues. Trimming cost V 4 bases and J 0 bases, with 12 bases left between them. Germline lookup yields CDR1 MGHRA and CDR2 YSYEKL. The CDR3 bases are TGCGCCAGCAGCCGAAACCCCGAGTCTAACTATGGCTACACCTTC. It is translated as CASSRNPESNYGYTF.

J is TRBJ1-4 and V is TRBV19; no reliable D call. CDR1 and CDR2 (germline): LNHDA, SQIVND (reference sequence). V was clipped by 5 bases and J by 3 bases, with 7 bases between them. The CDR3 covers 13 residues. This CDR3 is CASSLAANEKLFF. The DNA of the CDR3 is TGTGCCAGTAGTCTTGCGGCTAATGAAAAACTGTTTTTT. Full variable domain (remainder filled in from reference TRBV19 and TRBJ1-4): DGGITQSPKYLFRKEGQNVTLSCEQNLNHDAMYWYRQDPGQGLRLIYYSQIVNDFQKGDIAEGYSVSREKKESFPLTVTSAQKNPTAFYLCASSLAANEKLFFGSGTQLSVL.